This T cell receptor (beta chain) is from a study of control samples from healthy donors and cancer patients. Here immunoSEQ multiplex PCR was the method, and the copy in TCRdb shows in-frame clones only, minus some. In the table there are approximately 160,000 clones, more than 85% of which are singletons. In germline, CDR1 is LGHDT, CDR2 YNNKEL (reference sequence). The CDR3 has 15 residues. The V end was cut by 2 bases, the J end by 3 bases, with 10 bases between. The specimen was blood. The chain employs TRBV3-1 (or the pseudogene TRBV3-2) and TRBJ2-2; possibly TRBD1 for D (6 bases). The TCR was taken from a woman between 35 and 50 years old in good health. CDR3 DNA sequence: TGTGCCAGCAGCCAACCGGACAGACACACCGGGGAGCTGTTTTTT. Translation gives CASSQPDRHTGELFF.